What follows are 28 T cell receptor beta chains derived from one specimen sequenced in a study of cytomegalovirus exposure and HLA in healthy donors. Researchers ran the PCR with 60 Vbeta and 13 Jbeta primers. This table comes from immunoSEQ multiplex PCR, and its TCRdb copy is limited to in-frame clones, with some not included. The table records over 95,000 clones, 70% to 80% of them present only once. Sequencing used PBMCs. The receptors here all came from a middle-aged woman in good health and CMV-seropositive.

Here the CDR3 reads CASSLRGNTIYF. The CDR3 nucleotides read TGTGCCAGCAGCTTAAGAGGGAACACCATATATTTT. This chain connects TRBV11-2 to TRBJ1-3; no firm D call. Germline CDR1 reads SGHAT; CDR2 reads FQNNGV. This CDR3 contains 12 residues. V lost 2 bases, J lost 7 bases, and 6 bases lay in between.

The rearrangement uses TRBV5-1 and TRBJ1-4; 7 positions agree with TRBD1. Trimming took 7 bases from V and 3 from J; bases not matched to a gene: 3. This CDR3 has 13 amino acids. From germline, CDR1 is SGHRS and CDR2 YFSETQ. The CDR3 spells CASHRGPNEKLFF. As DNA, the CDR3 is TGCGCCAGCCACAGGGGTCCTAATGAAAAACTGTTTTTT. Using reference TRBV5-1 and TRBJ1-4 for the parts outside the CDR3, the full variable domain is KAGVTQTPRYLIKTRGQQVTLSCSPISGHRSVSWYQQTPGQGLQFLFEYFSETQRNKGNFPGRFSGRQFSNSRSEMNVSTLELGDSALYLCASHRGPNEKLFFGSGTQLSVL.

There are a few counts of this clone. V gene TRBV2 combines with J gene TRBJ1-1; possible D gene TRBD1, 5 bases. Germline V lookup: CDR1 SNHLY, CDR2 FYNNEI. This CDR3 is 11 amino acids long. Trimming took 5 bases from V and 6 from J, leaving 7 bases between them. The CDR3 sequence is CASSQGSEAFF. The CDR3 DNA follows: TGTGCCAGCAGTCAGGGATCTGAAGCTTTCTTT. Together with reference TRBV2 and TRBJ1-1, the CDR3 gives the full variable domain: EPEVTQTPSHQVTQMGQEVILRCVPISNHLYFYWYRQILGQKVEFLVSFYNNEISEKSEIFDDQFSVERPDGSNFTLKIRSTKLEDSAMYFCASSQGSEAFFGQGTRLTVV.

There are a few counts of this clone. The chain combines TRBV11-2 with TRBJ1-1, with TRBD1 identical over 8 bases. The J segment lost 11 bases and the V segment lost 5 bases, leaving 7 bases of the junction unmatched. Germline V gives CDR1 SGHAT, CDR2 FQNNGV. This CDR3 contains 12 residues. CDR3 coding DNA: TGTGCCAGCAGCCTCCGGACAGGGCGGGCTTTCTTT. Protein sequence: CASSLRTGRAFF.

The CDR3 region has the DNA TGTGCCAGCGGTGGCCGATATACCATTGAAGCTTTCTTT. As protein: CASGGRYTIEAFF. The chain has TRBV5-4 and TRBJ1-1; no definite D call. CDR1 and CDR2 (germline): SGHNT, YYREEE (reference sequence). The V and J ends lost 7 bases and 7 bases respectively, with 17 bases between them. This CDR3 is 13 amino acids long.

This clone was recorded a few times. J is TRBJ1-1 and V is TRBV5-1; 7 bases match TRBD1. Germline CDR1 reads SGHRS; CDR2 reads YFSETQ. CDR3 length: 14 amino acids. The trim removed 0 bases at V and 7 bases at J, leaving 6 bases unmatched. The CDR3 is CASSLEGQMGEAFF. The CDR3 DNA reads as TGCGCCAGCAGCTTGGAGGGACAGATGGGTGAAGCTTTCTTT. The variable domain in full, with the rest retrieved from reference TRBV5-1 and TRBJ1-1, is KAGVTQTPRYLIKTRGQQVTLSCSPISGHRSVSWYQQTPGQGLQFLFEYFSETQRNKGNFPGRFSGRQFSNSRSEMNVSTLELGDSALYLCASSLEGQMGEAFFGQGTRLTVV.

This chain connects TRBV6-6 to TRBJ1-2; D not resolved. V lost 4 bases to trimming and J lost 6 bases, with 9 bases between them. Germline V gene sequence: CDR1 MNHNY, CDR2 SVGAGI (reference sequence). The CDR3 is 12 residues long. Here the CDR3 reads CASSSLLHGYTF. CDR3 nucleotide sequence: TGTGCCAGCAGTTCCTTACTTCATGGCTACACCTTC.

The chain is built from TRBV30 and TRBJ2-7, with a weak D call TRBD2 (6 bases). The CDR3 runs to 12 residues. The V gene's germline CDR1 is GTSNPN and CDR2 SVGIG (reference sequence). Trimming took 0 bases from V and 7 from J, leaving 10 bases between them. CDR3 protein: CAWSVGGVEQYF. The CDR3 region has the DNA TGTGCCTGGAGTGTTGGAGGGGTAGAGCAGTACTTC.

The chain uses TRBV6-5 and TRBJ2-1; D remains unclear. Germline CDR1 is MNHEY and CDR2 is SVGAGI. Between the trimmed V and J ends, which lost 7 bases and 4 bases, there was a span of 14 bases. This CDR3 region has 14 residues. DNA for the CDR3: TGTGCCAGCACTACACGAGGCCGTTACAATGAGCAGTTCTTC. Translated: CASTTRGRYNEQFF.

This rearrangement joins TRBV5-1 to TRBJ2-3; 7 bases align to TRBD1. This CDR3 has 16 residues. V shed 0 bases, J shed 5 bases, and the junction held 9 bases outside the gene matches. CDR1 and CDR2 (germline): SGHRS, YFSETQ. The CDR3 sequence is CASSLAGQARRDTQYF. The DNA of the CDR3 is TGCGCCAGCAGCTTGGCCGGACAGGCCCGGAGAGATACGCAGTATTTT.

The chain is built from TRBV9 and TRBJ2-5; 12 bases agree with TRBD2. Germline V gene data show CDR1 as SGDLS and CDR2 as YYNGEE. The CDR3 length is 16 residues. The V segment lost 0 bases and the J segment 3 bases; nucleotides outside the gene matches: 3. The CDR3 loop reads CASSVASGGAEETQYF. DNA of the CDR3: TGTGCCAGCAGCGTAGCTAGCGGGGGGGCGGAAGAGACCCAGTACTTC. Full variable domain (rest looked up from reference TRBV9 and TRBJ2-5): DSGVTQTPKHLITATGQRVTLRCSPRSGDLSVYWYQQSLDQGLQFLIQYYNGEERAKGNILERFSAQQFPDLHSELNLSSLELGDSALYFCASSVASGGAEETQYFGPGTRLLVL.

Only a few counts were recorded for this clone. The V gene is TRBV29-1, the J gene TRBJ1-1; 9 positions match TRBD1. The germline V gene encodes CDR1 SQVTM and CDR2 ANQGSEA. The CDR3 has 14 residues. The V and J ends lost 8 bases and 2 bases, in that order; junction bases with no gene match: 9. The CDR3 DNA reads as TGCAGCTCAGGACAGGGGTGGGGAAACACTGAAGCTTTCTTT. It specifies CSSGQGWGNTEAFF. The full variable domain, in which reference TRBV29-1 and TRBJ1-1 provide the parts outside the CDR3, is SAVISQKPSRDICQRGTSLTIQCQVDSQVTMMFWYRQQPGQSLTLIATANQGSEATYESGFVIDKFPISRPNLTFSTLTVSNMSPEDSSIYLCSSGQGWGNTEAFFGQGTRLTVV.

A remark on this clone: The identical CDR3 is also encoded by other nucleotide sequences in the sample. The chain combines TRBV20-1 with TRBJ2-7; possibly TRBD1 for D (5 bases). CDR3 length: 11 residues. Per the germline V gene, CDR1 is DFQATT and CDR2 is SNEGSKA (reference sequence). V lost 3 bases and J lost 3, with 6 bases in between. This CDR3 is CSARQGYEQYF. CDR3 nucleotides: TGCAGTGCTAGGCAGGGCTACGAGCAGTACTTC.

This clone was detected only once. Germline is not matched at one junction end, which may reflect a read error. The V and J genes are TRBV6-1 and TRBJ1-2; no clear D gene. Germline values: CDR1 MNHNS, CDR2 SASEGT. CDR3 length: 11 residues. DNA for the CDR3: TGTGCCAGCGACGACACTTATGGCTACCCCTTC. Amino acids: CASDDTYGYPF.

CDR3 amino acids: CASWGPNSPLHF. The CDR3 nucleotides read TGTGCCAGCTGGGGCCCCAATTCACCCCTCCACTTT. The chain employs TRBV6-1 and TRBJ1-6, with D possibly TRBD1 on 5 matching bases. Trimming cost V 8 bases and J 7 bases, with 9 bases left between them. CDR1 and CDR2 from the germline V gene are MNHNS and SASEGT. This CDR3 spans 12 amino acids.

The chain is built from TRBV2 and TRBJ2-5, with D perhaps TRBD1 (5 bases). This CDR3 spans 16 amino acids. V lost 6 bases and J lost 5, with 22 bases in between. The germline CDR1 and CDR2 sequences are SNHLY and FYNNEI. The CDR3 DNA reads TGTGCCAGCAGATCCGCAGGCCCACGACAGTGGGAGACCCAGTACTTC. Translating it yields CASRSAGPRQWETQYF.

The V call is TRBV6-1, the J call TRBJ2-3; 10 positions match TRBD1. In germline, CDR1 is MNHNS, CDR2 SASEGT. CDR3 length: 15 amino acids. V was clipped by 5 bases and J by 4 bases; unmatched bases: 6. The CDR3 DNA is TGTGCCAGCAGTAGGGGACAGGGGTCACCAGATACGCAGTATTTT. This sequence encodes CASSRGQGSPDTQYF.

A single count supports this clone. This chain connects TRBV5-8 to TRBJ1-2; TRBD1 aligns across 8 bases. CDR1 and CDR2 from the germline V gene are SGHTS and YDEGEE. Trimming removed 5 bases from V and 6 bases from J; junction bases left unmatched: 3. The CDR3 totals 12 residues. CDR3 region: CASRSQGDGYTF. The CDR3 DNA sequence: TGTGCCAGCAGGTCACAGGGGGATGGCTACACCTTC.

The CDR3 reads CASSDRKSNQPQHF. The CDR3 DNA reads as TGTGCCAGTAGTGACAGGAAGAGCAATCAGCCCCAGCATTTT. V and J are TRBV19 and TRBJ1-5, with D possibly matching TRBD1 (6 bases). Germline V gene data show CDR1 as LNHDA and CDR2 as SQIVND (reference sequence). The V and J ends lost 5 bases and 1 base respectively, with 9 bases between them. The CDR3 is 14 amino acids.

The rearrangement uses TRBV7-2 and TRBJ1-2, with 7 nucleotides matching TRBD1. Germline values: CDR1 SGHTA, CDR2 FQGNSA. The V and J ends lost 0 bases and 1 base, in that order; junction bases with no gene match: 8. This CDR3 contains 17 residues. Here the CDR3 reads CASSLAQGRLHNYGYTF. CDR3 in DNA: TGTGCCAGCAGCTTAGCACAGGGGCGTCTCCATAACTATGGCTACACCTTC.

The chain links TRBV11-2 to TRBJ2-2; D might be TRBD2 (6 bases). Germline assignment: CDR1 SGHAT and CDR2 FQNNGV. The V end was cut by 1 base, the J end by 5 bases, with 14 bases between. This CDR3 has 16 residues. CDR3 sequence (DNA): TGTGCCAGCAGCTTAGTTGGCCTAGCGCATACCGGGGAGCTGTTTTTT. Protein: CASSLVGLAHTGELFF.

This chain joins TRBV7-8 and TRBJ1-5; TRBD1 matches at 7 bases. The length of the CDR3 is 14 residues. V shed 2 bases, J shed 3 bases, and the junction held 1 base outside the gene matches. The germline V gene encodes CDR1 SGHVS and CDR2 FQNEAQ. CDR3 sequence reads: CASSLTGVNQPQHF. DNA of the CDR3: TGTGCCAGCAGCTTAACAGGGGTCAATCAGCCCCAGCATTTT. The full variable domain, in which reference TRBV7-8 and TRBJ1-5 provide the parts outside the CDR3, is GAGVSQSPRYKVAKRGQDVALRCDPISGHVSLFWYQQALGQGPEFLTYFQNEAQLDKSGLPSDRFFAERPEGSVSTLKIQRTQQEDSAVYLCASSLTGVNQPQHFGDGTRLSIL.

The gene calls are TRBV2 and TRBJ2-3; 12 bases align to TRBD2. The ends lost 2 bases at V and 4 bases at J; junction bases unmatched: 4. This CDR3 has 16 residues. CDR1 and CDR2 (germline): SNHLY, FYNNEI. CDR3 loop: CASSEQASGGADTQYF. CDR3 coding DNA: TGTGCCAGCAGTGAACAGGCTAGCGGGGGGGCAGATACGCAGTATTTT.

As regards this clone: One end of the junction is discordant with germline, which a read error may explain. The chain recombines TRBV2 with TRBJ1-5, with 11 bases lining up with TRBD1. Germline values: CDR1 SNHLY, CDR2 FYNNEI. This CDR3 has 14 residues. The CDR3, as DNA: TGTGCCAGCAGCGAAGGGACAGGGGGTCAGCCCCAGCATTTT. This codes for CASSEGTGGQPQHF.

The table lists this clone with a count of one. The chain joins TRBV7-9 to TRBJ1-3; 7 bases are shared with TRBD1. The germline CDR1 and CDR2 sequences are SEHNR and FQNEAQ (reference sequence). The CDR3 has 15 residues. Trimming removed 5 bases from V and 0 bases from J; junction bases left unmatched: 4. DNA of the CDR3: TGTGCCAGCAGCCCGAACAGGGGCTCTGGAAACACCATATATTTT. Protein product: CASSPNRGSGNTIYF. The whole variable domain, remainder taken from reference TRBV7-9 and TRBJ1-3, is DTGVSQNPRHKITKRGQNVTFRCDPISEHNRLYWYRQTLGQGPEFLTYFQNEAQLEKSRLLSDRFSAERPKGSFSTLEIQRTEQGDSAMYLCASSPNRGSGNTIYFGEGSWLTVV.

The J gene is TRBJ2-7, the V gene TRBV30; D is unclear. Germline CDR1 reads GTSNPN; CDR2 reads SVGIG (reference sequence). The CDR3 spans 12 residues. V gave up 2 bases and J gave up 4 bases, with 9 bases separating them. The chain's CDR3 is CAWSNFDYEQYF. The CDR3 DNA follows: TGTGCCTGGAGTAACTTCGATTACGAGCAGTACTTC.

This sequence joins TRBV28 and TRBJ1-2; 7 positions agree with TRBD1. The germline gives CDR1 MDHEN, CDR2 SYDVKM. The J segment lost 6 bases and the V segment lost 5 bases, leaving 6 bases of the junction unmatched. The length of the CDR3 is 13 residues. CDR3 sequence: CASSQGDRNGYTF. CDR3 in DNA: TGTGCCAGCAGTCAGGGGGACAGAAATGGCTACACCTTC.

The rearrangement uses TRBV29-1 and TRBJ2-5; TRBD1 aligns across 7 bases. V lost 6 bases to trimming and J lost 4 bases; unmatched junction nucleotides: 5. Germline V CDR1 and CDR2: SQVTM, ANQGSEA. The CDR3 totals 12 residues. CDR3: CSVGYRGETQYF. The CDR3 nucleotides are TGCAGCGTGGGGTACAGGGGAGAGACCCAGTACTTC.